This T cell receptor (beta chain) originates from a study of T cell responses to AZD1222 COVID-19 vaccine. About this clone itself: The antigen is unknown.

This table comes from immunoSEQ multiplex PCR, and its TCRdb copy is limited to in-frame clones, with some not included. Of approximately 170,000 clones listed, roughly 94% are singletons. Findings and limits, study-wide: Clonal diversity may have been underestimated, and the donors were mostly white British, with more females than males.

The ends lost 0 bases at V and 3 bases at J; junction bases unmatched: 3. The CDR3 is made up of 15 amino acids. The germline gives CDR1 KGHSH, CDR2 LQKENI. The chain employs TRBV18 and TRBJ2-7; 9 bases map to TRBD1. The sequence derives from an adult who received the AZD1222 COVID-19 vaccine. This sample comprised peripheral blood, obtained 28 days after the second AZD1222 dose. This CDR3 is CASSPPGQGHYEQYF. The CDR3 nucleotides read TGTGCCAGCTCACCACCGGGACAGGGACACTACGAGCAGTACTTC. The whole variable domain, filled in from reference TRBV18 and TRBJ2-7, reads NAGVMQNPRHLVRRRGQEARLRCSPMKGHSHVYWYRQLPEEGLKFMVYLQKENIIDESGMPKERFSAEFPKEGPSILRIQQVVRGDSAAYFCASSPPGQGHYEQYFGPGTRLTVT.